The clone carrying this T cell receptor beta chain came up a few times. The data were obtained in a study of cytotoxic CD8 clonotypes in ibrutinib-treated CLL. Study overall: Patients: more than nine relapsed/refractory, roughly 15 treatment-naive, fewer than 18 IGHV unmutated.

Target depth was 1 in 200,000 to 1 in 1 million T cells, about 10x per clonotype. Libraries were prepared by immunoSEQ multiplex PCR; TCRdb keeps only in-frame clonotypes and omits some of them. This repertoire shows 35,000 to 45,000 clones, about 47% found once; its top ten account for about 19%. The CDR3 is 21 residues long. V dropped 3 bases and J dropped 1; count of bases not matched to a gene: 20. Germline CDR1 is KGHSH and CDR2 is LQKENI. This specimen was PBMCs, taken before ibrutinib treatment. The V and J genes are TRBV18 and TRBJ2-2; TRBD1 matches at 7 bases. This sequence was found in a human donor with chronic lymphocytic leukemia. CDR3 amino acids: CASSPVTHRGPRERNTGELFF. CDR3 coding DNA: TGTGCCAGCTCACCCGTAACCCACAGGGGCCCTCGTGAGAGGAACACCGGGGAGCTGTTTTTT.